This T cell receptor (beta chain) came from a study of identical twins. Whole-study findings and limits: Conclusions relied on cross-sectional statistical analysis, not following the same donors. Models underestimated TCR alpha sharing (out-of-frame) in monozygotic twins.

In regard to this clonotype: Antigen unknown. A much larger clone differs by one base, so this may be a read error.

Unique molecular identifiers were present on the cDNA, and a universal primer site came from template switching. MiXCR, applied by TCRdb to the 5' RACE reads, yields one record per CDR3 protein. The sample has about 700,000 distinct CDR3 sequences, approximately 9% seen once; the top ten hold 0.75% to 1%. The CDR3 is 14 residues long. CDR1 and CDR2 (germline): MNHEY, SMNVEV (reference sequence). The sample was also reused in another study, on yellow fever vaccine responses in identical twins.

The sequence derives from a woman aged 18-29 years in good health. J is TRBJ2-2 and V is TRBV27; D is possibly TRBD1 (6 bases). Sequencing input: PBMCs. CDR3 region: CASSFLGHTRELFF. CDR3 bases: TGTGCCAGCAGTTTCCTGGGACACACCAGGGAGCTGTTTTTT.